This is a list of T cell receptor beta chains from one sample in a study of cytomegalovirus exposure and HLA in healthy donors. Clones were read by immunoSEQ multiplex PCR, and TCRdb kept only the in-frame ones, dropping some. The repertoire consists of under 250,000 clones, with less than 85% occurring once and the leading ten covering roughly 6%. Sequenced sample: PBMCs. Receptors originate from a woman between 18 and 29 years old in good health and CMV-seronegative. CDR3s include the opening cysteine and the closing phenylalanine or tryptophan. The order of the fields is clone size, J gene, D gene, V gene, CDR3 DNA, CDR3 protein. D genes are given only for firm matches. Some rows mark clone size as missing; the rest say once, few, many or name a class of expanded clone.

>.|TRBJ1-1|.|TRBV20-1
TGCAGTGCTAGCGAGGGAAGGGAAGCTTTCTTT
CSASEGREAFF
>.|TRBJ2-7|.|TRBV30
TGTGCCTGGACCTTCCAAGGGTCAGGGCCGAACTACGAGCAGTACTTC
CAWTFQGSGPNYEQYF
>.|TRBJ2-7|.|TRBV5-1
TGCGCCAGCAGCTTGAAGACATCATCCTACGAGCAGTACTTC
CASSLKTSSYEQYF
>.|TRBJ1-6|TRBD1|TRBV6-6
TGTGCCAGCAGAGTGTCGGGACAGGGGGCTTCACCCCTCCACTTT
CASRVSGQGASPLHF
>.|TRBJ1-3|.|TRBV27
TGTGCCAGCAGTTTGCAGGACAATTCGAGCTCTGGAAACACCATATATTTT
CASSLQDNSSSGNTIYF
>.|TRBJ1-1|.|TRBV11-2
TGTGCCAGCAGCTTATATCAGGGGTCCACTGAAGCTTTCTTT
CASSLYQGSTEAFF
>.|TRBJ2-5|TRBD1|TRBV30
TGTGCCTGGGTTCGGGACAGGCAAGAGACCCAGTACTTC
CAWVRDRQETQYF
>.|TRBJ2-1|.|TRBV15
TGTGCCACCAGCAGCCAACTATACAATGAGCAGTTCTTC
CATSSQLYNEQFF
>few|TRBJ2-2|.|TRBV5-1
TGCGCCAGCAGCCGATCCGACAGCCCGGGCACCGGGGAGCTGTTTTTT
CASSRSDSPGTGELFF
>.|TRBJ2-2|.|TRBV2
TGTGCCAGCAGTTACACCCCGGGCGGGGAGCTGTTTTTT
CASSYTPGGELFF
>.|TRBJ1-1|.|TRBV6-6
TGTGCCAGCAGCCCCCCACGGGGTCGGATCACTGAAGCTTTCTTT
CASSPPRGRITEAFF
>few|TRBJ2-3|TRBD2|TRBV6-5
TGTGCCACCCAGCGGGGGGGAACAGATACGCAGTATTTT
CATQRGGTDTQYF
>once|TRBJ1-2|TRBD1|TRBV7-3
TGTGCCAGCAGCCTATCTCTGGGACAGGGGAAGGTAGTACACTATGGCTACACCTTC
CASSLSLGQGKVVHYGYTF
>.|TRBJ1-2|TRBD1|TRBV28
TGTGCCAGCAGCCGAGCCGGACAGGGGAGAGATGGCTACACCTTC
CASSRAGQGRDGYTF
>.|TRBJ1-4|.|TRBV2
TGTGCCAGCAGTCCAGCCAACAGGGACCCAAATGAAAAACTGTTTTTT
CASSPANRDPNEKLFF
>few|TRBJ2-5|.|TRBV11-2
TGTGCCAGCAGCCCGAGATGGGGAGGAGAGACCCAGTACTTC
CASSPRWGGETQYF
>once|TRBJ2-5|.|TRBV10-3
TGTGCCATCAGTCTAGGGCAGGGGAGGCAAGAGACCCAGTACTTC
CAISLGQGRQETQYF
>few|TRBJ1-2|TRBD1|TRBV11-2
TGTGCCAGCAGCTTTTCACCTCCGGGACAGGGAGCTGGCTACACCTTC
CASSFSPPGQGAGYTF
>.|TRBJ1-2|TRBD1|TRBV5-4
TGTGCCAGCAGCTTGGCCCTGGGACAGGGAAACTATGGCTACACCTTC
CASSLALGQGNYGYTF
>.|TRBJ1-1|.|TRBV29-1
TGCAGCGTTGGTGCCCGAGAAGCTTTCTTT
CSVGAREAFF
>few|TRBJ2-2|.|TRBV4-2
TGTGCCAGCAGCCAGGAAATTCAGGGGACCGGGGAGCTGTTTTTT
CASSQEIQGTGELFF
>.|TRBJ1-2|.|TRBV4-1
TGCGCCAGCAGCCAAGAGGGACGGAATTATGGCTACACCTTC
CASSQEGRNYGYTF
>few|TRBJ1-1|.|TRBV18
TGTGCCAGCTCACCCTCCACGAACACTGAAGCTTTCTTT
CASSPSTNTEAFF
>.|TRBJ2-2|.|TRBV2
TGTGCCAGCAACCCAGCCGGGACCCCGGCCTGGGAGCTGTTTTTT
CASNPAGTPAWELFF
>.|TRBJ2-1|TRBD1|TRBV19
TGTGCCAGTAGCGACGCCGGGACAGGGATAACTGAGCAGTTCTTC
CASSDAGTGITEQFF
>.|TRBJ1-4|.|TRBV2
TGTGCCAGCATTTTAGGGTTCGGGGAAAAACTGTTTTTT
CASILGFGEKLFF
>.|TRBJ2-1|.|TRBV7-9
TGTGCCAGCAGCTTAGATTGGCGGGAAAAGTTCTTC
CASSLDWREKFF
>.|TRBJ1-2|.|TRBV29-1
TGCAGCGTTGTAGTAGGGGGTCCCAGAGATGGCTACACCTTC
CSVVVGGPRDGYTF
>once|TRBJ2-5|TRBD1|TRBV6-1
TGTGCCAGCAGTGATGCTGGGACAGGGGTCCAAGAGACCCAGTACTTC
CASSDAGTGVQETQYF
>.|TRBJ2-7|.|TRBV29-1
TGCAGCGTTGGGCCGCGGGGAACCTACGAGCAGTACTTC
CSVGPRGTYEQYF
>.|TRBJ2-7|TRBD2|TRBV6-1
TGTGCCAGCAGGTACCCGGGACTAGCGGAATACGGGCAGTACTTC
CASRYPGLAEYGQYF
>.|TRBJ2-1|TRBD1|TRBV11-3
TGTGCCAGCAGCTTGTCGACAGGGGGCCGCTACAATGAGCAGTTCTTC
CASSLSTGGRYNEQFF
>.|TRBJ1-2|.|TRBV7-5
TGTGCCAGAAGTCCAGCGAGGCCCGCTAACTATGGCTACACCTTC
CARSPARPANYGYTF
>.|TRBJ1-2|.|TRBV7-8
TGTGCCAGCAGCTCCGGGACTCGGGGTGGCTACACCTTC
CASSSGTRGGYTF
>.|TRBJ2-7|.|TRBV30
TGTGCCTGGTCCCCTCCCTACTCTCGGAGTTCAGGCGAGCAGTACTTC
CAWSPPYSRSSGEQYF
>.|TRBJ1-3|.|TRBV9
TGTGCCAGCAGTCCTTTGGGGCTCTCTGGAAACACCATATATTTT
CASSPLGLSGNTIYF
>.|TRBJ2-7|.|TRBV27
TGTGCTCCCCGAGGGGGGACCCCACCGTCCTACGAGCAGTACTTC
CAPRGGTPPSYEQYF
>.|TRBJ1-1|.|TRBV5-1
TGCGCCAGCAGCTCCGGAACGTCAGGGGCTGAAGCTTTCTTT
CASSSGTSGAEAFF
>.|TRBJ1-2|.|TRBV10-3
TGTGCCATCAGTGAGTCCTCTGGGGGAGCTGGGGGTGGCTACACCTTC
CAISESSGGAGGGYTF
>.|TRBJ1-5|.|TRBV6-6
TGTGCCAGCAGTTTTTCGATGAATACCAATCAGCCCCAGCATTTT
CASSFSMNTNQPQHF
>.|TRBJ2-1|.|TRBV11-2
TGTGCCAGCAGCCCCTTGGCGGCCGAGGTCGGGAATGAGCAGTTCTTC
CASSPLAAEVGNEQFF
>.|TRBJ1-5|.|TRBV19
TGTGCCAGTAAAGGGACCGACGGTCAGCCCCAGCATTTT
CASKGTDGQPQHF
>.|TRBJ1-3|.|TRBV5-1
TGCGCCAGCAGCTTGGGAGCCGCAGGACCTGGAAACACCATATATTTT
CASSLGAAGPGNTIYF
>.|TRBJ2-3|TRBD2|TRBV27
TGTGCCAGCAGCGTTCTAGCGGGAGTTCCAGATACGCAGTATTTT
CASSVLAGVPDTQYF
>.|TRBJ2-4|TRBD2|TRBV9
TGTGCCAGCAGCGTAGGAGCGGGGGGGCCAGGCATTCAGTACTTC
CASSVGAGGPGIQYF
>.|TRBJ1-6|TRBD1|TRBV5-1
TGCGCCAGCAGCTTGGTGGGACAGGAGAGTTCACCCCTCCACTTT
CASSLVGQESSPLHF
>.|TRBJ2-1|.|TRBV7-3
TGTGCCAGCAGCTTATACCCAGGCTACAATGAGCAGTTCTTC
CASSLYPGYNEQFF
>few|TRBJ2-7|TRBD2|TRBV7-2
TGTGCCAGCAGCTTAGGCGGGAGGGTCAGCGAGCAGTACTTC
CASSLGGRVSEQYF
>.|TRBJ2-1|TRBD2|TRBV6-5
TGTGCCAGCAAGCGGGAGTCCTACAATGAGCAGTTCTTC
CASKRESYNEQFF
>.|TRBJ1-3|TRBD1|TRBV30
TGTGCCTGGAGTTACCAGACAGGGACGGGAAACACCATATATTTT
CAWSYQTGTGNTIYF